Below are 3 T cell receptor beta chains sequenced from a single sample in a study of spatial heterogeneity in lung cancer. TCRdb redid the calling of the 5' RACE reads with MiXCR, one entry per CDR3 protein. The table shows about 21,000 distinct CDR3 sequences, with 4% to 5% occurring only once. Time point indicated: sample taken at primary tumor resection. Unsorted whole RNA from tumor, nontumor lung or frozen PBMC underwent sequencing. Sample: PBMCs, taken at surgery. These receptors were collected from a male donor with early-stage non-small cell lung cancer.

This clonotype was picked up many times. This sequence joins TRBV6-2 or TRBV6-3 and TRBJ1-5; no clear D gene. CDR1 is MNHEY and CDR2 is SVGEGT in the germline V gene. The CDR3 has 14 residues. V lost 0 bases to trimming and J lost 3 bases, with 6 bases between them. Here the CDR3 reads CASSYSGNNQPQHF. CDR3 sequence (DNA): TGTGCCAGCAGTTACTCTGGGAACAATCAGCCCCAGCATTTT.

This clonotype was observed at least ten times. This chain links TRBV3-1 with TRBJ2-3, with a tentative D call TRBD1 (5 bases). Trimming took 1 base from V and 6 from J, leaving 17 bases between them. CDR1 LGHDT and CDR2 YNNKEL come from the germline V gene (reference sequence). The CDR3 spans 16 residues. The CDR3 spells CASSQGTGSTGDTQYF. The CDR3 DNA sequence: TGTGCCAGCAGCCAAGGAACAGGCAGTACCGGGGATACGCAGTATTTT.

With regard to this clonotype: This may stem from a read error, because a much larger clone lies one nucleotide away. The rearrangement uses TRBV7-3 and TRBJ2-5, with a possible D match to TRBD2 (7 bases). The CDR3 is 15 residues long. Germline CDR1 reads SGHTA; CDR2 reads FQGTGA. CDR3 sequence reads: CASSPGGGNQGTQYF. The CDR3 DNA follows: TGTGCCAGCAGCCCGGGCGGGGGCAACCAAGGGACCCAGTACTTC. The variable domain in full, with the rest retrieved from reference TRBV7-3 and TRBJ2-5, is GAGVSQTPSNKVTEKGKYVELRCDPISGHTALYWYRQSLGQGPEFLIYFQGTGAADDSGLPNDRFFAVRPEGSVSTLKIQRTERGDSAVYLCASSPGGGNQGTQYFGPGTRLLVL.